This T cell receptor (beta chain) emerged from a study of tumor and adjacent non-tumor tissue in lung cancer. Study in general: The patients, about nine men and five or six women, were about 30 to 85 with stage I to III disease. Each sample yielded roughly 4.2 million productive TCRbeta reads on average. General study findings and limits: TCR diversity was significantly greater in tumor than normal lung tissue. Tumor repertoires had a smaller top 100 clone share than normal lung.

The template was RNA from unsorted bulk tissue. With termini counted, the CDR3 has 15 amino acids. Germline V CDR1 and CDR2: MGHRA, YSYEKL. A single count supports this clonotype. The antigen remains undetermined. The CDR3 end shows no conserved phenylalanine or tryptophan, and so a read error is likely. The DNA is left out, because the CDR3 cannot be placed on it with certainty; the CDR3 is given as TCRdb lists it. The library came from three nested PCR rounds adapted from ARM-PCR protocols. MiXCR, applied by TCRdb to the multiplex PCR reads, yields one record per CDR3 protein. The sample lists tens of thousands of distinct CDR3 sequences; 60% to 85% were seen once.

Sequenced input: lung tumor tissue. The sequence derives from a woman in her 50s with non-small cell lung cancer. J is TRBJ1-5 and V is TRBV4-1. CDR3 residues: CASSQVIYSNQTQHL.